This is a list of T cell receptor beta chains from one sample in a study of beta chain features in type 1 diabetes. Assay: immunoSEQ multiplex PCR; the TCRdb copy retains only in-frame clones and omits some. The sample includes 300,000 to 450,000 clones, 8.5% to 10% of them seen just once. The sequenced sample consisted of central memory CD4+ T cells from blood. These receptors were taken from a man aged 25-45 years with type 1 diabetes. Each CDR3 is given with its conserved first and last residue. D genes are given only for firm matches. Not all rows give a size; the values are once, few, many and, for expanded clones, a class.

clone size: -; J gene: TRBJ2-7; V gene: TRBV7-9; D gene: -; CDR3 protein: CASSLGSAYEQYF; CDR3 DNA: TGTGCCAGCAGCTTAGGGTCGGCCTACGAGCAGTACTTC
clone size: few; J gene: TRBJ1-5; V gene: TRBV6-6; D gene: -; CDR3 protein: CASRDSNSNQPQHF; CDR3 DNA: TGTGCCAGCAGGGACAGCAATAGCAATCAGCCCCAGCATTTT
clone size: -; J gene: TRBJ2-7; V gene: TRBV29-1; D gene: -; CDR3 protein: CSVRGRDWEQYF; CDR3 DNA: TGCAGCGTTCGGGGCAGGGACTGGGAGCAGTACTTC
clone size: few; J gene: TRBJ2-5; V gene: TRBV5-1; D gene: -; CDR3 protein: CASSLVETQYF; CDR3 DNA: TGCGCCAGCAGCTTGGTGGAGACCCAGTACTTC
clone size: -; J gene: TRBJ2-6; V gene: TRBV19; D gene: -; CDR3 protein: CATSGGGAGGANVLTF; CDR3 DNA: TGTGCCACTTCTGGAGGGGGCGCAGGTGGGGCCAACGTCCTGACTTTC
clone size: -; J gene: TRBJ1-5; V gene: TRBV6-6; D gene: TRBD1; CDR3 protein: CASSYRDRGQPQHF; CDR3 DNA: TGTGCCAGCAGTTATCGGGACAGGGGTCAGCCCCAGCATTTT
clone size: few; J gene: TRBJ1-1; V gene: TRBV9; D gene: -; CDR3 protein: CASSPDPTGNTEAFF; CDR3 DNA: TGTGCCAGCAGCCCCGACCCGACAGGCAACACTGAAGCTTTCTTT
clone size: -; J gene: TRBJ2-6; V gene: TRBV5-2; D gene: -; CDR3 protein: CASAGDGYYSGANVLTF; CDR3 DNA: TGCGCCAGCGCTGGGGACGGATACTACTCTGGGGCCAACGTCCTGACTTTC
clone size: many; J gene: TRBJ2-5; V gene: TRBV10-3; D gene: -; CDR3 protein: CASGWAEETQYF; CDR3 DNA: TGTGCCAGTGGATGGGCAGAAGAGACCCAGTACTTC
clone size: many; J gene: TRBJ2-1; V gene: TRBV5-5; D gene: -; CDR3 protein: CASSSTSFSSYNEQFF; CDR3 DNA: TGTGCCAGCAGCTCTACTAGCTTCAGCTCCTACAATGAGCAGTTCTTC
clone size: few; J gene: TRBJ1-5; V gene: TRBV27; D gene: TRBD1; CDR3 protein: CASSLHRGIQPQHF; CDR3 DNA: TGTGCCAGCAGTCTACACAGGGGGATTCAGCCCCAGCATTTT
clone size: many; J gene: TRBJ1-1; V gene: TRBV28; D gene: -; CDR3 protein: CASSSGSTEAFF; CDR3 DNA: TGTGCCAGCAGTTCAGGGAGCACTGAAGCTTTCTTT
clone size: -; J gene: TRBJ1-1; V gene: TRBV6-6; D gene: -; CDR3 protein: CASTPMNTEAFF; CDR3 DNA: TGTGCCAGCACTCCGATGAACACTGAAGCTTTCTTT
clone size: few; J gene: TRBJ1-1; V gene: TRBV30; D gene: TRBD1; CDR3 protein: CAWRRQGATEAFF; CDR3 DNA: TGTGCCTGGAGAAGGCAGGGGGCCACTGAAGCTTTCTTT
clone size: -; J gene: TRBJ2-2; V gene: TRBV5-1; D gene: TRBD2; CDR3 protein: CASSSGTSGRGGELFF; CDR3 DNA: TGCGCCAGCAGCTCCGGGACTAGCGGAAGAGGCGGGGAGCTGTTTTTT
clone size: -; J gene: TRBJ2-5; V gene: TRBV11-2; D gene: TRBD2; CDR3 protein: CASSPGLAASQETQYF; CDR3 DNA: TGTGCCAGCAGCCCAGGACTAGCGGCGTCCCAAGAGACCCAGTACTTC
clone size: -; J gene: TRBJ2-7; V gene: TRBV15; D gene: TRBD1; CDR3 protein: CATSQGVSQYEQYF; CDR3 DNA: TGTGCCACCAGCCAGGGGGTTTCGCAGTACGAGCAGTACTTC
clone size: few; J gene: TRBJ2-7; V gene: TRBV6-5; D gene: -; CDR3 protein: CASSTSGTQVGEQYF; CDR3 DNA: TGTGCCAGCAGTACATCCGGGACCCAAGTGGGCGAGCAGTACTTC
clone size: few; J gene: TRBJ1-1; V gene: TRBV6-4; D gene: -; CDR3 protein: CASSAFGQNTEAFF; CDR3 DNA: TGTGCCAGCAGTGCCTTTGGGCAGAACACTGAAGCTTTCTTT
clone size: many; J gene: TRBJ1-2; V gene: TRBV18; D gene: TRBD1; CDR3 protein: CASSPSDRENGYTF; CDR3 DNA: TGTGCCAGCTCACCGTCGGACAGGGAGAATGGCTACACCTTC
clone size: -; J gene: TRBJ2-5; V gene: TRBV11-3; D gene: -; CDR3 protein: CASSSGARGGTQYF; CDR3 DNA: TGTGCCAGCTCATCAGGGGCACGGGGAGGGACCCAGTACTTC
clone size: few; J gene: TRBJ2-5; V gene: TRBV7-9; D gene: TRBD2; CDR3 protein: CASSFGLAAGQETQYF; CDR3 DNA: TGTGCCAGCAGCTTCGGACTAGCGGCGGGCCAAGAGACCCAGTACTTC
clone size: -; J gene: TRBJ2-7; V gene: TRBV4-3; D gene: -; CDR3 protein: CASSQRGDYEQYF; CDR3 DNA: TGCGCCAGCAGCCAACGCGGGGACTACGAGCAGTACTTC
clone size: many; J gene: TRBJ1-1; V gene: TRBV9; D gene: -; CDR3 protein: CASSVGLDTEAFF; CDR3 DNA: TGTGCCAGCAGCGTAGGGCTGGACACTGAAGCTTTCTTT
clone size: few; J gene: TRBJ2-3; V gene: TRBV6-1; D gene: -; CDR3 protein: CASSLKGWVADTQYF; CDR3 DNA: TGTGCCAGCAGCCTCAAGGGCTGGGTGGCGGATACGCAGTATTTT
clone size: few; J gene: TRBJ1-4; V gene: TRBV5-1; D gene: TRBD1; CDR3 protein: CASSTGTGGNEKLFF; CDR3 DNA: TGCGCCAGCAGCACCGGGACAGGTGGTAATGAAAAACTGTTTTTT
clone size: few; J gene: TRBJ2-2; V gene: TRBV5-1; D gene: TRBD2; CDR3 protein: CASSGTMGAGELFF; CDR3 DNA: TGCGCCAGCAGCGGGACTATGGGCGCCGGGGAGCTGTTTTTT
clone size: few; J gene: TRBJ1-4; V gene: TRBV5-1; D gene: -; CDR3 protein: CASSLLADEKLFF; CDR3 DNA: TGCGCCAGCAGCTTGTTGGCGGATGAAAAACTGTTTTTT
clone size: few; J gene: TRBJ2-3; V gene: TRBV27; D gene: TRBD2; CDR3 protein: CASSSSIAGGWTDTQYF; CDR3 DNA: TGTGCCAGCAGTTCGTCAATAGCGGGTGGTTGGACAGATACGCAGTATTTT
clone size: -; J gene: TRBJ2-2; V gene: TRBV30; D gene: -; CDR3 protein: CAWSGPLGELFF; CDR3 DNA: TGTGCCTGGAGTGGCCCCCTGGGGGAGCTGTTTTTT
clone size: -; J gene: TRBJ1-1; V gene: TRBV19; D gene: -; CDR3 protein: CASSISAGNTEAFF; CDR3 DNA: TGTGCCAGTAGTATCAGTGCAGGGAACACTGAAGCTTTCTTT
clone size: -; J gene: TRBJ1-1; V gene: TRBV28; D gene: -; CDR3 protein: CASRRGQVYEAFF; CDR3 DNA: TGTGCCAGCCGCAGGGGCCAGGTCTATGAAGCTTTCTTT
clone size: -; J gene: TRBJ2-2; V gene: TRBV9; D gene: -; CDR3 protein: CASSTGAADTGELFF; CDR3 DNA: TGCGCCAGCAGCACCGGGGCAGCGGACACCGGGGAGCTGTTTTTT
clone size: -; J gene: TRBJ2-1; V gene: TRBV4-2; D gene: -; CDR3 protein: CASSLDAGPQFF; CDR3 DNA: TGTGCCAGCAGCTTAGATGCGGGTCCGCAGTTCTTC
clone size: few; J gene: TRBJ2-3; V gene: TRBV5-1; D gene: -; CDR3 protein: CASSLRQTGTDTQYF; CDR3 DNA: TGCGCCAGCAGCTTAAGACAGACAGGCACAGATACGCAGTATTTT
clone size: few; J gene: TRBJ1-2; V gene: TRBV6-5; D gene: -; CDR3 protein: CASSMVGGMRGYTF; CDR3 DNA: TGTGCCAGCTCCATGGTTGGGGGGATGAGGGGCTACACCTTC
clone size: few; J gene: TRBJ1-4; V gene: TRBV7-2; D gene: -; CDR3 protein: CASSLGAVKEKLFF; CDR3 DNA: TGTGCCAGCAGCTTGGGGGCGGTAAAAGAAAAACTGTTTTTT
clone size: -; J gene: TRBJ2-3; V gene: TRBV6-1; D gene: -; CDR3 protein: CASSEGPPGYF; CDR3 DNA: TGTGCCAGCAGTGAAGGACCCCCAGGGTATTTT
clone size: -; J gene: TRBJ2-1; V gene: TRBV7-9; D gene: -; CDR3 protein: CAFGSGVYNEQFF; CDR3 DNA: TGTGCCTTCGGGTCAGGGGTCTACAATGAGCAGTTCTTC
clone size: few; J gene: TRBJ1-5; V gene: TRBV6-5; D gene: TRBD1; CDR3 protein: CASRETGSGNQPQHF; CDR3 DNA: TGTGCCAGCAGGGAGACAGGGTCCGGCAATCAGCCCCAGCATTTT
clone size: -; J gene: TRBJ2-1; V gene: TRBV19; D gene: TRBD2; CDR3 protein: CASSDSGRVSDEQFF; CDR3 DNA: TGTGCCAGTAGTGATAGCGGGAGAGTCTCTGATGAGCAGTTCTTC
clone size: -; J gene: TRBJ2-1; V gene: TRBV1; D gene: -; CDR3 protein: CTSSQILAGGSNEQFF; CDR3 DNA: TGCACCAGCAGCCAAATCCTAGCGGGAGGGAGCAATGAGCAGTTCTTC
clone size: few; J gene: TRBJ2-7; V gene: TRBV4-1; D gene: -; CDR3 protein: CASSQDPGTARAF; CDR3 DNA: TGCGCCAGCAGCCAAGATCCCGGGACTGCCCGAGCCTTC
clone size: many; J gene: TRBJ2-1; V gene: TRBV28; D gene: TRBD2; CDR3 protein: CASSSVGSGRVYNEQFF; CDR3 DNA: TGTGCCAGCAGTTCAGTAGGAAGCGGGAGGGTCTACAATGAGCAGTTCTTC
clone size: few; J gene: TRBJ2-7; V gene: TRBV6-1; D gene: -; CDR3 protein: CASSEGYEQYF; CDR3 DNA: TGTGCCAGCAGTGAAGGGTACGAGCAGTACTTC